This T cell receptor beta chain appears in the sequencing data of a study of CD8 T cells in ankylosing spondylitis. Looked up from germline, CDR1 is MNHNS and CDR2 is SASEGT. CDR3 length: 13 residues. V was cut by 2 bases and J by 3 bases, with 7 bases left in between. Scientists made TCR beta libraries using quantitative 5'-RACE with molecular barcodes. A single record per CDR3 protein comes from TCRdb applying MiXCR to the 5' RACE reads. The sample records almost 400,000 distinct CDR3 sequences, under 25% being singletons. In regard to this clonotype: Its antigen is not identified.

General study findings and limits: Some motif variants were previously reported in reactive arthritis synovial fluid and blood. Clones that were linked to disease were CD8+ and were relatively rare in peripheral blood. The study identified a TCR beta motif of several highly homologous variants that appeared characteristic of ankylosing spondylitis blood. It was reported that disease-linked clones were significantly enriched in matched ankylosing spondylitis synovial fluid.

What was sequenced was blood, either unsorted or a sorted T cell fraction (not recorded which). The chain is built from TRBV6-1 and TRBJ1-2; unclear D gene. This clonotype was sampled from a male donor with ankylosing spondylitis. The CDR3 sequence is CASSELEYYGYTF. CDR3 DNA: TGTGCCAGCAGTGAATTGGAGTACTATGGCTACACCTTC.